Below, one TCR beta chain is given with its context. Its cognate antigen is unknown. What was sequenced were expressed TCRB transcripts, since all of the isolated RNA had been reverse transcribed. The protocol was immunoSEQ multiplex PCR, while the TCRdb copy is restricted to in-frame clones and leaves out a portion. This sample has hundreds of thousands of clones, with approximately 14% found just once. V lost 0 bases, J lost 6 bases, and 11 bases lay in between. There are 14 residues in the CDR3. Germline V CDR1 and CDR2: LNHNV, YYDKDF (reference sequence). These data originate in a study of beta chain features in type 1 diabetes. Points from the study as a whole: Significant though moderate, a shortening of TCRB CDR3s appeared in all four CD4+ subsets of Type 1 diabetes patients.

The sequence was obtained from a man aged 25-45 years with type 1 diabetes. Sequenced sample: naive CD4+ T cells from blood. This rearrangement joins TRBV15 to TRBJ1-1; weak D call: TRBD1 (6 bases). CDR3 bases: TGTGCCACCAGCAGAGACCCCCCAGGGGCTGAAGCTTTCTTT. This codes for CATSRDPPGAEAFF.